The next 16 T cell receptor beta chains were all read from a single sample in a study of identical twins. TCRdb redid the calling of the 5' RACE reads with MiXCR, one entry per CDR3 protein. The table shows 420,000 or so distinct CDR3 sequences, with around 20% occurring only once. Sequencing input: naive T cells sorted from blood. The receptor set was obtained from a man aged 45-65 years in good health.

This clonotype came up many times. This chain joins TRBV27 and TRBJ2-5; 8 nucleotides agree with TRBD2. Trimming at V came to 3 bases and at J to 4 bases, leaving 7 bases not matched to a gene. The germline V gene encodes CDR1 MNHEY and CDR2 SMNVEV (reference sequence). The CDR3 has 15 amino acids. The CDR3 is CASSFIRGTRETQYF. The CDR3 DNA is TGTGCCAGCAGTTTCATCCGGGGGACTAGAGAGACCCAGTACTTC.

This clonotype was detected many times. The genes are TRBV12-3 or TRBV12-4 and TRBJ2-2; a possible D gene is TRBD1 (6 bases). The length of the CDR3 is 17 residues. The V and J ends lost 6 bases and 2 bases respectively, with 19 bases between them. CDR3 bases: TGTGCCAGCAGGGACAGTGCCCGACGTCTAAACACCGGGGAGCTGTTTTTT. This encodes CASRDSARRLNTGELFF.

The V gene is TRBV24-1, the J gene TRBJ2-1; 10 bases fit TRBD2. CDR1 and CDR2 (germline): KGHDR, SFDVKD. The CDR3 loop spans 16 amino acids. Losses at the gene ends were 9 bases for V and 5 bases for J; bases not matched to a gene: 12. The CDR3 nucleotides read TGTGCCACCGGCAACCCAATAGCGGGAGGCCACAATGAGCAGTTCTTC. Protein sequence: CATGNPIAGGHNEQFF.

This clonotype was seen at least ten times. V is TRBV25-1 and J is TRBJ1-3, with D perhaps matching TRBD1 (5 bases). Germline V lookup: CDR1 MGHDK, CDR2 SYGVNS. Trimming took 3 bases from V and 0 from J, leaving 9 bases between them. The CDR3 has 15 residues. The CDR3 loop reads CASSDGDFSGNTIYF. CDR3 DNA: TGTGCCAGCAGTGATGGGGACTTCTCTGGAAACACCATATATTTT.

This clonotype has more than one count but fewer than ten. The chain recombines TRBV9 with TRBJ2-1, with D perhaps given as TRBD1 or TRBD2 (8 bases each). The CDR3 loop spans 17 amino acids. Between the trimmed V and J ends, which lost 0 bases and 4 bases, there was a span of 17 bases. CDR1 is SGDLS and CDR2 is YYNGEE in the germline V gene. The CDR3 protein is CASSVGRGGTGYNEQFF. DNA for the CDR3: TGTGCCAGCAGCGTAGGACGGGGGGGGACAGGATACAATGAGCAGTTCTTC.

This clonotype was counted a few times. The chain carries TRBV3-1 and TRBJ2-2, with D perhaps TRBD1 (5 bases). Trimming cost V 1 base and J 5 bases, with 17 bases left between them. Germline lookup yields CDR1 LGHDT and CDR2 YNNKEL (reference sequence). The CDR3 length is 17 residues. The CDR3 nucleotides read TGTGCCAGCAGCCAAGGAGTGGCGACAGTGGGGACCGGGGAGCTGTTTTTT. It translates to CASSQGVATVGTGELFF.

Ten or more counts support this clonotype. V usage is TRBV12-3 or TRBV12-4 and J usage is TRBJ2-7; D call uncertain. This CDR3 spans 11 amino acids. Deletions cut 6 bases from V and 7 bases from J, with 10 bases between. CDR3 residues: CASSQSWEQYF. The CDR3 DNA reads as TGTGCCAGCAGCCAGTCTTGGGAGCAGTACTTC.

The chain carries TRBV5-1 and TRBJ1-6; TRBD1 agrees at 7 bases. Trimming at V came to 1 base and at J to 4 bases, leaving 5 bases not matched to a gene. CDR3 length: 16 residues. Germline CDR1 reads SGHRS; CDR2 reads YFSETQ. The CDR3 here is CASSLYGTVYNSPLHF. CDR3 sequence (DNA): TGCGCCAGCAGCTTGTATGGGACAGTTTATAATTCACCCCTCCACTTT.

The chain carries TRBV3-1 and TRBJ2-2; D remains unclear. The V gene's germline CDR1 is LGHDT and CDR2 YNNKEL (reference sequence). V was pared by 5 bases and J by 5 bases, with 18 bases between. The CDR3 is 16 residues long. The CDR3 region is CASSWAGHTRTGELFF. The CDR3 DNA follows: TGTGCCAGCAGCTGGGCAGGCCACACGAGGACCGGGGAGCTGTTTTTT. The full variable domain, its missing parts supplied by reference TRBV3-1 and TRBJ2-2, is DTAVSQTPKYLVTQMGNDKSIKCEQNLGHDTMYWYKQDSKKFLKIMFSYNNKELIINETVPNRFSPKSPDKAHLNLHINSLELGDSAVYFCASSWAGHTRTGELFFGEGSRLTVL.

This clonotype was seen at least ten times. The chain joins TRBV15 to TRBJ2-4; TRBD1 aligns across 8 bases. CDR1 and CDR2 (germline): LNHNV, YYDKDF (reference sequence). With 5 bases clipped from V and 8 bases from J, the junction kept 8 bases outside the gene matches. The length of the CDR3 is 14 residues. CDR3 region: CATSLAGGAHIQYF. CDR3 sequence (DNA): TGTGCCACCAGCCTCGCAGGGGGCGCACACATTCAGTACTTC. The whole variable domain, filled in from reference TRBV15 and TRBJ2-4, reads DAMVIQNPRYQVTQFGKPVTLSCSQTLNHNVMYWYQQKSSQAPKLLFHYYDKDFNNEADTPDNFQSRRPNTSFCFLDIRSPGLGDTAMYLCATSLAGGAHIQYFGAGTRLSVL.

The rearrangement uses TRBV7-2 and TRBJ1-5, with 8 nucleotides matching TRBD1. CDR1 SGHTA and CDR2 FQGNSA come from the germline V gene. CDR3 length equals 15 residues. With 1 base clipped from V and 6 bases from J, the junction kept 5 bases outside the gene matches. CDR3 bases: TGTGCCAGCAGCTTAGAGTGGACAGGGAGTCAGCCCCAGCATTTT. It encodes CASSLEWTGSQPQHF. The whole variable domain, remainder taken from reference TRBV7-2 and TRBJ1-5, is GAGVSQSPSNKVTEKGKDVELRCDPISGHTALYWYRQSLGQGLEFLIYFQGNSAPDKSGLPSDRFSAERTGGSVSTLTIQRTQQEDSAVYLCASSLEWTGSQPQHFGDGTRLSIL.

The rearrangement links TRBV18 to TRBJ2-1; no reliable D call. V lost 1 base to trimming and J lost 5 bases, with 12 bases between them. Per the germline V gene, CDR1 is KGHSH and CDR2 is LQKENI. The CDR3 sequence is 15 residues long. Here the CDR3 DNA reads TGTGCCAGCTCACCACAAAATGTTCGGGACAATGAGCAGTTCTTC. It is translated as CASSPQNVRDNEQFF.

This clonotype was detected many times. This rearrangement joins TRBV6-2 or TRBV6-3 to TRBJ2-1; no definite D call. Per germline, CDR1 MNHEY and CDR2 SVGEGT. V lost 4 bases to trimming and J lost 9 bases, with 19 bases between them. The length of the CDR3 is 15 residues. The CDR3 sequence: CASSSETQTIGEQFF. CDR3 nucleotides: TGTGCCAGCAGTTCTGAGACCCAAACCATTGGTGAGCAGTTCTTC.

As to this clonotype: The CDR3 carries no conserved terminal phenylalanine or tryptophan, so it likely arises from a read error. The chain has TRBV5-5 and TRBJ1-1; a weak D match, TRBD1 (6 bases). CDR1 is SGHKS and CDR2 is YYEKEE in the germline V gene (reference sequence). CDR3 length: 17 residues. The ends were cut back, 2 bases at V and 0 bases at J, with 17 bases in the middle. The CDR3 sequence: CASSLVAGARVNTEAFY. CDR3 in DNA: TGTGCCAGCAGCTTAGTGGCAGGGGCTAGGGTGAACACTGAAGCTTTCTAT.

This clonotype has just a few counts. The chain uses TRBV20-1 and TRBJ1-1; 9 bases are a match to TRBD1. Per germline, CDR1 DFQATT and CDR2 SNEGSKA (reference sequence). V lost 6 bases and J lost 3; bases outside the gene matches: 8. The CDR3 has 14 amino acids. The CDR3 protein is CSAKKGQGDTEAFF. The CDR3 bases are TGCAGTGCAAAAAAGGGACAGGGTGACACTGAAGCTTTCTTT.

In this sample, this clonotype turned up a few times. The rearrangement links TRBV20-1 to TRBJ2-7, with 8 positions matching TRBD2. CDR1 DFQATT and CDR2 SNEGSKA come from the germline V gene (reference sequence). The CDR3 extends over 14 amino acids. Unmatched junction bases numbered 5, after V lost 4 bases and J lost 0 bases. The CDR3 sequence is CSAITSGLSYEQYF. CDR3 DNA sequence: TGCAGTGCTATAACTAGCGGTCTCTCCTACGAGCAGTACTTC.